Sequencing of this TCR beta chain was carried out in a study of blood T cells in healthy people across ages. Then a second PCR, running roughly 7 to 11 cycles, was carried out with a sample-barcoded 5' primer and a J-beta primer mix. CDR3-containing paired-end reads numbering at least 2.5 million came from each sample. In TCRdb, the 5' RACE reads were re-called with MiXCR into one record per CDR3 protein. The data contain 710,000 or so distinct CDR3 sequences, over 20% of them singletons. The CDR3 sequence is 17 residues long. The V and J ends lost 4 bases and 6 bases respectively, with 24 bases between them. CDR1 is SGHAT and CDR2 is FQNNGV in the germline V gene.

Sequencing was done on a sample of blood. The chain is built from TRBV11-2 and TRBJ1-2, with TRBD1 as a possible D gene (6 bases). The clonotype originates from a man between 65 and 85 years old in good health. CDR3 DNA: TGTGCCAGCAGCTCACGGACAGTCTTGTTATCGACTCATGGCTACACCTTC. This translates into CASSSRTVLLSTHGYTF.